This TCR beta chain was retrieved from a study of CD8 T cells in Susac syndrome. Random hexamers served to reverse transcribe roughly 0.45 to 1 ug RNA. TCRdb itself ran the immunoSEQ multiplex PCR reads through MiXCR, one entry per CDR3 protein. The data show about 240,000 distinct CDR3 sequences, 95% to 97% seen once. The CDR3 consists of 13 residues. Germline lookup yields CDR1 DFQATT and CDR2 SNEGSKA (reference sequence). V gave up 6 bases and J gave up 3 bases; unmatched junction bases: 8. The sequenced sample was CD4+ T cells from PBMCs. This TCR was recovered from a human donor with Susac syndrome. This rearrangement joins TRBV20-1 to TRBJ2-7; 7 bases fit TRBD1. CDR3 amino acids: CSAASQGSYEQYF. DNA of the CDR3: TGCAGTGCCGCATCACAGGGGAGCTACGAGCAGTACTTC.